This TCR beta chain was retrieved from a study of T and B cells in COVID-19 patients. General study points: Sorted SARS-CoV-2-responsive or tetramer+ T cells and CD4+, regulatory and CD8+ subsets were not yet sequenced. There were over 2,000 TCR clusters exclusive to the recovered cohort, some 31 with low generation probability.

Blood genomic DNA input for TRB amplification was 250-500 ng. Trimming removed 3 bases from V and 0 bases from J, with 25 bases in between. The CDR3 has 20 amino acids. This clonotype is medium-sized. As yet, its antigen is unknown. BIOMED2 TRB-A/B primer pools were used in multiplex TRB PCR. TCRdb analysed the multiplex PCR reads with MiXCR anew, one entry per CDR3 protein. The table has about 990 distinct CDR3 sequences, 28% seen once; the top ten hold almost 30%. Sequences were obtained from blood. This receptor was identified in a human donor with active COVID-19. The chain combines TRBV12-3 or TRBV12-4 with TRBJ2-3, with no clear D. The CDR3, as DNA: TGTGCCAGCAGTTTTCGTTCGATTTGTTGGGTTCACCTTAGCACAGATACGCAGTATTTT. Its protein product is CASSFRSICWVHLSTDTQYF.